The source of this T cell receptor beta chain is a study of blood T cells in healthy people across ages. The CDR3 length is 14 residues. CDR1 is SGHTA, CDR2 FQGNSA, per germline. The V end was cut by 5 bases, the J end by 7 bases, with 17 bases between. The sample holds one count of this clonotype. What it recognizes is unknown. The study, taken as a whole, reports: Samples with more naive T cells showed higher observed beta diversity. Measured against age, TCR beta diversity per million T cells decreased in a roughly linear manner.

A sample-barcoded 5' primer and a J-beta primer mix were used in a second PCR of about 7 to 12 cycles. One entry per CDR3 protein, called by TCRdb with MiXCR from the 5' RACE reads. This sample carries around 1,000,000 distinct CDR3 sequences, less than 45% of them seen once, and the ten largest clones take about an eighth. The sequence was collected from a man between 18 and 35 years old in good health. Sequences were obtained from blood. V gene TRBV7-2 combines with J gene TRBJ1-1; D is possibly TRBD1 (6 bases). CDR3 protein: CASSLKLGGYEAFF. CDR3 nucleotides: TGTGCCAGCAGCCTTAAGTTAGGGGGGTATGAAGCTTTCTTT. Together with reference TRBV7-2 and TRBJ1-1, the CDR3 gives the full variable domain: GAGVSQSPSNKVTEKGKDVELRCDPISGHTALYWYRQSLGQGLEFLIYFQGNSAPDKSGLPSDRFSAERTGGSVSTLTIQRTQQEDSAVYLCASSLKLGGYEAFFGQGTRLTVV.